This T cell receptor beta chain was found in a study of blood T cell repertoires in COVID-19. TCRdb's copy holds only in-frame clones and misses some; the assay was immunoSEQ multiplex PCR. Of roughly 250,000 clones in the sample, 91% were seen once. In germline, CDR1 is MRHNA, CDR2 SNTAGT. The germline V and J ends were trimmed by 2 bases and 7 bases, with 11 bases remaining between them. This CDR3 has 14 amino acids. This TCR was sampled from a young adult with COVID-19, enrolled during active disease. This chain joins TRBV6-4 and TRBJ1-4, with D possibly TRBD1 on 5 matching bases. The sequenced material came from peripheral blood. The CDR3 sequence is CASSDEEGPEKLFF. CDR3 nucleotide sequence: TGTGCCAGCAGTGACGAGGAGGGGCCTGAAAAACTGTTTTTT.